The 13 T cell receptor beta chains below come from one sample, sequenced in a study of blood T cell repertoires in COVID-19. The data were produced by immunoSEQ multiplex PCR, yet TCRdb's version contains in-frame clones alone and is incomplete. The sample lists roughly 60,000 clones, approximately 80% occurring once. Material for sequencing was peripheral blood. The receptors stem from a human donor in a cohort sampled during active COVID-19.

This chain connects TRBV28 to TRBJ2-1, with D perhaps TRBD2 (5 bases). The CDR3 is 14 residues long. Germline CDR1 MDHEN, CDR2 SYDVKM. The V gene lost 7 bases and the J gene lost 0 bases, with 10 bases spanning the gap. Here the CDR3 reads CASIKRSSYNEQFF. The CDR3, as DNA: TGTGCCAGCATAAAGCGGAGCTCCTACAATGAGCAGTTCTTC.

V and J are TRBV9 and TRBJ1-1; 7 bases match TRBD1. J lost 4 bases, V lost 2 bases, and 5 bases had no gene match. Germline V gene data show CDR1 as SGDLS and CDR2 as YYNGEE. This CDR3 is built from 14 residues. The CDR3: CASSVNRGGTEAFF. CDR3 DNA sequence: TGTGCCAGCAGCGTCAACAGGGGTGGCACTGAAGCTTTCTTT.

The chain uses TRBV4-1 and TRBJ2-2; 7 bases line up with TRBD2. The CDR3 runs 15 residues. Germline CDR1 reads MGHRA; CDR2 reads YSYEKL. The junction had 6 bases not matched to a gene; V was cut back by 1 base and J by 7 bases. CDR3 sequence (DNA): TGCGCCAGCAGCCAAGGTCTAGCGGTCGACGGGGAGCTGTTTTTT. It translates to CASSQGLAVDGELFF.

The chain joins TRBV7-2 to TRBJ2-6; 8 bases match TRBD2. Germline V gene lookup returns CDR1 SGHTA and CDR2 FQGNSA. The CDR3 is 19 residues long. J gave up 1 base and V 5 bases, and 13 bases lay outside the gene matches. The CDR3: CASSPRGSGSRSGANVLTF. Written as DNA, the CDR3 is TGTGCCAGCAGCCCGCGAGGGAGCGGGAGCCGTTCTGGGGCCAACGTCCTGACTTTC. Filled out from reference TRBV7-2 and TRBJ2-6, the complete variable domain reads GAGVSQSPSNKVTEKGKDVELRCDPISGHTALYWYRQSLGQGLEFLIYFQGNSAPDKSGLPSDRFSAERTGGSVSTLTIQRTQQEDSAVYLCASSPRGSGSRSGANVLTFGAGSRLTVL.

This clone turned up a few times. This sequence joins TRBV5-1 and TRBJ2-5, with no clear D. Germline V gene sequence: CDR1 SGHRS, CDR2 YFSETQ. Trimming stripped 4 bases from V and 5 bases from J, with 12 bases between. The CDR3 has 13 residues. CDR3 residues: CASSPISQETQYF. The CDR3, as DNA: TGCGCCAGCAGCCCAATCTCACAGGAGACCCAGTACTTC.

This clone appeared many times. The chain has TRBV7-9 and TRBJ1-2; 10 nucleotides match TRBD1. This CDR3 is built from 15 residues. After removal of 3 bases from V and 4 bases from J, the junction contained 5 bases not matched to a gene. CDR1 SEHNR and CDR2 FQNEAQ come from the germline V gene (reference sequence). CDR3 nucleotides: TGTGCCAGCAGCTTGGACAGGGGGGTTGCCTATGGCTACACCTTC. Amino acid sequence: CASSLDRGVAYGYTF.

The rearrangement uses TRBV2 and TRBJ2-5; 7 positions match TRBD2. CDR1 is SNHLY and CDR2 is FYNNEI in the germline V gene. Germline trimming cut 4 bases from V and 4 bases from J; bases unmatched to any gene: 3. The CDR3 spans 13 residues. The CDR3 sequence is CASSAREGETQYF. The CDR3 DNA follows: TGTGCCAGCAGTGCTAGGGAGGGAGAGACCCAGTACTTC.

This rearrangement joins TRBV5-1 to TRBJ1-1, with D perhaps matching TRBD1 (5 bases). The V end was cut by 4 bases, the J end by 1 base, with 8 bases between. The germline gives CDR1 SGHRS, CDR2 YFSETQ. There are 13 residues in the CDR3. The CDR3, as DNA: TGCGCCAGCAGCGTACAGGAGAACACTGAAGCTTTCTTT. This sequence encodes CASSVQENTEAFF.

This clone was seen more than once but under ten times. The chain carries TRBV6-5 and TRBJ1-6; 7 nucleotides match TRBD1. Trimming cost V 7 bases and J 6 bases; bases outside gene matches: 6. This CDR3 contains 14 residues. Germline-derived CDR1 and CDR2 are MNHEY and SVGAGI. The CDR3 loop reads CASTIGGINSPLHF. The CDR3 nucleotides read TGTGCCAGCACCATAGGGGGCATTAATTCACCCCTCCACTTT.

V is TRBV7-2 and J is TRBJ2-7; TRBD2 matches 12 bases. This CDR3 is 14 amino acids long. V trimming: 2 bases; J trimming: 6 bases; junction bases outside the gene matches: 2. In germline, CDR1 is SGHTA, CDR2 FQGNSA. The CDR3 nucleotides are TGTGCCAGCAGCTTACTAGCGGGGGGGCTCGAGCAGTACTTC. This codes for CASSLLAGGLEQYF.

This chain connects TRBV7-2 to TRBJ1-6; 7 positions match TRBD1. J gave up 8 bases and V 3 bases, and 4 bases lay outside the gene matches. Germline-derived CDR1 and CDR2 are SGHTA and FQGNSA. The CDR3 runs to 14 residues. DNA for the CDR3: TGTGCCAGCAGCTTGACAGGGATGGATTCACCCCTCCACTTT. Protein sequence: CASSLTGMDSPLHF.

The chain couples TRBV6-1 to TRBJ2-5, with 10 positions matching TRBD2. Germline CDR1 MNHNS, CDR2 SASEGT. Trimming at V came to 1 base and at J to 3 bases, leaving 5 bases not matched to a gene. The CDR3 extends over 16 amino acids. The CDR3 DNA reads TGTGCCAGCAGTGAAGTAGCGGGGGGCGGAAAAGAGACCCAGTACTTC. Protein sequence: CASSEVAGGGKETQYF.

The rearrangement joins TRBV24-1 to TRBJ2-3; D perhaps matches TRBD1 (6 bases). Deletions cut 9 bases from V and 2 bases from J, with 11 bases between. The CDR3 spans 13 residues. Germline V gives CDR1 KGHDR, CDR2 SFDVKD. The CDR3 spells CATSQGNTDTQYF. CDR3 sequence (DNA): TGTGCCACCTCACAGGGAAACACAGATACGCAGTATTTT.